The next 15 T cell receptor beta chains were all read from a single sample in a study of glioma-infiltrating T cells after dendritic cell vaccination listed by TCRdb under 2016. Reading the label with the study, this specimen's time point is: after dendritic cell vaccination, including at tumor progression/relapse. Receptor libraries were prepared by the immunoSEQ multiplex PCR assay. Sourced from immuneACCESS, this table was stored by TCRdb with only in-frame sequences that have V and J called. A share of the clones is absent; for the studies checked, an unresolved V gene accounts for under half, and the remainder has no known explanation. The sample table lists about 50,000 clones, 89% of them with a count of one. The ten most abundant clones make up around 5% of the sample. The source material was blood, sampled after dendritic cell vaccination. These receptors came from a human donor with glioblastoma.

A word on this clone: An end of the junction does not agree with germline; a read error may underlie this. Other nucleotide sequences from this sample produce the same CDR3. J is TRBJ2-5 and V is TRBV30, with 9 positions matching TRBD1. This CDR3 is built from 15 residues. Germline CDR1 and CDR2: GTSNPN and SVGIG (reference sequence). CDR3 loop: CAWSVRGTGKETQYF. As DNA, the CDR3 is TGTGCCTGGAGTGTACGGGGGACAGGGAAAGAGACCCAATACTTC.

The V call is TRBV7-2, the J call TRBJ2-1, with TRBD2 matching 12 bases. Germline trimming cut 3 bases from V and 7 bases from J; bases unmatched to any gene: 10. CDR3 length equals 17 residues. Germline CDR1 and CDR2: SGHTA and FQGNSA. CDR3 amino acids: CASSLSSGRAVMNEQFF. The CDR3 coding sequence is TGTGCCAGCAGCTTGTCTAGCGGGAGGGCTGTTATGAATGAGCAGTTCTTC.

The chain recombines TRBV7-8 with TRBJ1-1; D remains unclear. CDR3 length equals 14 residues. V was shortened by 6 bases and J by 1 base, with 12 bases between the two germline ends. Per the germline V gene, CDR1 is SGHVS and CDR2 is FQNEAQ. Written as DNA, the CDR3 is TGTGCCAGCAGGGAGCAGACGGCGAACACTGAAGCTTTCTTT. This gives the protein CASREQTANTEAFF.

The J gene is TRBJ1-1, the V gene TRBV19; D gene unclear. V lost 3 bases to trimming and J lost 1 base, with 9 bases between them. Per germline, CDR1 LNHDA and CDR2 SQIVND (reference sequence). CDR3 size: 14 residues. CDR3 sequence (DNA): TGTGCCAGTAGTATTAGTGCAGGGAACACTGAAGCTTTCTTT. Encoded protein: CASSISAGNTEAFF.

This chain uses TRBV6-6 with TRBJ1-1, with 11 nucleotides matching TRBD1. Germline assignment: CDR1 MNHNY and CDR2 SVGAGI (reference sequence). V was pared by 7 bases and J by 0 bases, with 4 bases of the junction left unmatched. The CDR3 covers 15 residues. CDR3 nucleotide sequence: TGTGCCAGCATTAAGGGACAGGGGGTGAACACTGAAGCTTTCTTT. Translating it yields CASIKGQGVNTEAFF.

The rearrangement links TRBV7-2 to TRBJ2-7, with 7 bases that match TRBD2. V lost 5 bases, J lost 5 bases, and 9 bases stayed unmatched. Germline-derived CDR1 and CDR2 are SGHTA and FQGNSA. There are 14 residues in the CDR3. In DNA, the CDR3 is TGTGCCAGCAGCCAAGCGGCAGGGAGGGACGAGCAGTACTTC. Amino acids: CASSQAAGRDEQYF.

The CDR3 is CASSLGGDSTMNTEAFF. The CDR3 region has the DNA TGTGCCAGCAGCTTAGGGGGGGACAGCACCATGAACACTGAAGCTTTCTTT. The V call is TRBV7-8, the J call TRBJ1-1, with 7 bases matching TRBD1. V shed 1 base, J shed 0 bases, and the junction held 8 bases outside the gene matches. Germline lookup yields CDR1 SGHVS and CDR2 FQNEAQ. The CDR3 runs 17 residues.

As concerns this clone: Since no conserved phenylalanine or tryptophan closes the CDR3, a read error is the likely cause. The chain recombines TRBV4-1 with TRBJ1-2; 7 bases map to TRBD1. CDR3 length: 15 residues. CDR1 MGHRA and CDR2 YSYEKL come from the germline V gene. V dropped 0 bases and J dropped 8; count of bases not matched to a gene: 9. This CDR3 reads CASSQEPRDSLGYTL. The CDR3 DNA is TGCGCCAGCAGCCAAGAACCCCGGGACAGTTTGGGCTACACCCTC.

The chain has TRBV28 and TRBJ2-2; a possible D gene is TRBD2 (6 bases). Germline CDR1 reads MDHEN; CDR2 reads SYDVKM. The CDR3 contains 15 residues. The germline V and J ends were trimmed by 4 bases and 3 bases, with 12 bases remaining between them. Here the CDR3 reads CASSSLTGDTGELFF. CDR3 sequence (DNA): TGTGCCAGCAGTTCCTTGACGGGAGACACCGGGGAGCTGTTTTTT.

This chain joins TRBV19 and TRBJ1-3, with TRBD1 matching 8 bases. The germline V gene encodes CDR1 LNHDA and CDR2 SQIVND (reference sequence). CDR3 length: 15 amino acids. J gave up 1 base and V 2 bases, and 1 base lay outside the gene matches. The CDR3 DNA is TGTGCCAGTAGTATACAGGGGGCTTCTGGAAACACCATATATTTT. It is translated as CASSIQGASGNTIYF.

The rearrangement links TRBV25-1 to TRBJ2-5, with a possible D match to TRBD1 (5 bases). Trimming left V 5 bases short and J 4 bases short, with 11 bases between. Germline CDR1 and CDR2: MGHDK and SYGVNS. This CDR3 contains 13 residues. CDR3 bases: TGTGCCAGCAGTCCAGGGTTGGGAGAGACCCAGTACTTC. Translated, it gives CASSPGLGETQYF. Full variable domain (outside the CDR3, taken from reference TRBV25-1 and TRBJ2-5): EADIYQTPRYLVIGTGKKITLECSQTMGHDKMYWYQQDPGMELHLIHYSYGVNSTEKGDLSSESTVSRIRTEHFPLTLESARPSHTSQYLCASSPGLGETQYFGPGTRLLVL.

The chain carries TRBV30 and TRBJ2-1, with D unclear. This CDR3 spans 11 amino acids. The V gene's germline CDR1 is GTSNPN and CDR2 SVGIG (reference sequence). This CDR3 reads CAMEIYNEQFF. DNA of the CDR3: TGTGCAATGGAGATCTACAATGAGCAGTTCTTC.

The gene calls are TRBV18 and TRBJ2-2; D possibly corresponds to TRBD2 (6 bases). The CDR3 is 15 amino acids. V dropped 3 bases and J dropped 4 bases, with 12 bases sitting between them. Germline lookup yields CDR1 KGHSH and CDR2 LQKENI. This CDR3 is CASSPDGTRTGELFF. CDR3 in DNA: TGTGCCAGCTCACCGGACGGGACTCGCACCGGGGAGCTGTTTTTT.

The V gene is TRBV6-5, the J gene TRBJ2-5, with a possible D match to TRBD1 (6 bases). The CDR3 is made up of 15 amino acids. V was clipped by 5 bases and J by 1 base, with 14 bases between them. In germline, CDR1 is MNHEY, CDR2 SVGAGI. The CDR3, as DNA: TGTGCCAGCAGTGGGACGGGGACACTCCAAGAGACCCAGTACTTC. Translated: CASSGTGTLQETQYF.

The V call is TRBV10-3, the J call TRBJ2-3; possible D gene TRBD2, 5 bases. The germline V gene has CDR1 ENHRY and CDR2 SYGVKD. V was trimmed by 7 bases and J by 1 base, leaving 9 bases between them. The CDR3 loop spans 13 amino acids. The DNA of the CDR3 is TGTGCCATCAAGGATAGCGGCACAGATACGCAGTATTTT. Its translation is CAIKDSGTDTQYF.